These T cell receptor beta chains were read from a single sample in a study of T cell responses to AZD1222 COVID-19 vaccine. Sequenced by immunoSEQ multiplex PCR; TCRdb stores in-frame clones only, minus some. The data show about 140,000 clones, more than 80% seen once. The sequencing here drew on peripheral blood, taken 28 days after the second dose of the MenACWY control vaccine. All receptors come from an adult who received the MenACWY meningococcal vaccine as a control. Both conserved end residues are part of each CDR3. Each record gives: clone size, V gene, J gene, D gene, CDR3 DNA, CDR3 protein. A D gene is named only where the DNA matches it firmly. Expanded clones are given a class, and other clones once, few, many or no size at all.

>NA|TRBV5-1|TRBJ1-2|TRBD1
TGCGCCAGCAGCTTGGATACAGGGGGCTACTATGGCTACACCTTC
CASSLDTGGYYGYTF
>NA|TRBV19|TRBJ2-2|TRBD1
TGTGCCAGTAGACAGGGGGCGAGCACCGGGGAGCTGTTTTTT
CASRQGASTGELFF
>once|TRBV24-1|TRBJ2-3|NA
TGTGCCACCAGTGATACCCCCACAGATACGCAGTATTTT
CATSDTPTDTQYF
>NA|TRBV7-8|TRBJ1-4|TRBD1
TGTGCCAGCAGCTTAGTTCAGGGGGTTGGAGAAAAACTGTTTTTT
CASSLVQGVGEKLFF
>once|TRBV7-2|TRBJ1-5|NA
TGTGCCAGCAGCTTAGAGCGTACAGGGAAGCCCCAGCATTTT
CASSLERTGKPQHF
>NA|TRBV13|TRBJ2-5|NA
TGTGCCAGCAGCCCACCGACAGGTCCCACGGGAGAGACCCAGTACTTC
CASSPPTGPTGETQYF
>NA|TRBV2|TRBJ1-2|NA
TGTGCCAGCAGGGGGGGTACACTACACTATGGCTACACCTTC
CASRGGTLHYGYTF
>NA|TRBV11-3|TRBJ1-6|NA
TGTGCCAGCAGTACAGGGAACTATAATTCACCCCTCCACTTT
CASSTGNYNSPLHF
>NA|TRBV18|TRBJ1-2|NA
TGTGCCAGCTCACCAGTCGGGAAGGTTGACTATGGCTACACCTTC
CASSPVGKVDYGYTF
>NA|TRBV7-2|TRBJ1-5|NA
TGTGCCAGCAGCTTAGAGGGTGCCCCGGGCAATCAGCCCCAGCATTTT
CASSLEGAPGNQPQHF
>NA|TRBV27|TRBJ1-1|TRBD1
TGTGCCAGCAGTTTGGGGGACAGGGGGCGGGAAGCTTTCTTT
CASSLGDRGREAFF
>NA|TRBV28|TRBJ1-5|NA
TGTGCCACCCTCTTAACAGGGATTCAGCCCCAGCATTTT
CATLLTGIQPQHF
>NA|TRBV2|TRBJ2-2|NA
TGTGCCAGCAGCGGGGGGGTAGCGACAGGGCGACCCGGGGAGCTGTTTTTT
CASSGGVATGRPGELFF
>once|TRBV25-1|TRBJ2-2|NA
TGTGCCAGCAGTGTAGGTGTCGGGGAGCTGTTTTTT
CASSVGVGELFF
>NA|TRBV6-2/TRBV6-3|TRBJ2-7|TRBD2
TGTGCCAGCAGACCTACGGGGGGGCTTGTAATCTACGAGCAGTACTTC
CASRPTGGLVIYEQYF
>NA|TRBV14|TRBJ1-2|TRBD1
TGTGCCAGCAGTCGTACAACAGGGGAATCAAACTATGGCTACACCTTC
CASSRTTGESNYGYTF
>NA|TRBV6-5|TRBJ2-3|TRBD1
TGTGCCAGCCTCAAGACCAGGGGGCCGGAAGATACGCAGTATTTT
CASLKTRGPEDTQYF
>NA|TRBV28|TRBJ1-2|NA
TGTGCCAGCAGGACAGAGTATGGCTACACCTTC
CASRTEYGYTF
>NA|TRBV5-6|TRBJ2-5|NA
TGTGCCAGCAGCTTGCCTAACCCGGTAGGTCGTCAAGAGACCCAGTACTTC
CASSLPNPVGRQETQYF
>NA|TRBV19|TRBJ2-7|NA
TGTGCCAGTAGTCCGCCTAGCTCCTACGAGCAGTACTTC
CASSPPSSYEQYF
>few|TRBV7-3|TRBJ2-5|TRBD2
TGTGCCAGCAGCTTAGGGTTGGGGAAGGGACTAGCGGGTGAGACCCAGTACTTC
CASSLGLGKGLAGETQYF
>once|TRBV18|TRBJ1-1|NA
TGTGCCAGCTCACCACCGGGGGTGACGAACACTGAAGCTTTCTTT
CASSPPGVTNTEAFF
>NA|TRBV6-5|TRBJ1-6|TRBD1
TGTGCCAGCAACAACCGGGACAGCTATAATTCACCCCTCCACTTT
CASNNRDSYNSPLHF
>NA|TRBV29-1|TRBJ2-7|NA
TGCAGCGTTGAGGACGGTCGAGAGCAGTACTTC
CSVEDGREQYF
>NA|TRBV5-6|TRBJ1-1|NA
TGTGCCAGCAGCTTGGGCCTCCTGACGGTCACTGAAGCTTTCTTT
CASSLGLLTVTEAFF
>once|TRBV6-2/TRBV6-3|TRBJ2-3|TRBD2
TGTGCCAGCAGTTACCCATCCGCTAGCGGGAGGGTTCTCAGGACAGATACGCAGTATTTT
CASSYPSASGRVLRTDTQYF
>NA|TRBV6-6|TRBJ2-4|TRBD2
TGTGCCAGCAGCGATAGCGGGGGGGCCAAAAACATTCAGTACTTC
CASSDSGGAKNIQYF
>NA|TRBV5-1|TRBJ2-7|NA
TGCGCCAGCAGCTTGGACCCCCGGGCAGGGTACGAGCAGTACTTC
CASSLDPRAGYEQYF
>NA|TRBV19|TRBJ2-1|TRBD1
TGTGCCAGTAGTACCTTGACAGGGCTCAATGAGCAGTTCTTC
CASSTLTGLNEQFF
>once|TRBV6-5|TRBJ1-2|NA
TGTGCCAGCAGTTATCAGGGCTATGGCTACACCTTC
CASSYQGYGYTF
>once|TRBV6-1|TRBJ1-5|TRBD1
TGTGCCAGCAGTGGGCCCGGCTTGGTCACAGGGGATCAGCCCCAGCATTTT
CASSGPGLVTGDQPQHF